This T cell receptor (beta chain) was obtained from a study of blood T cells in healthy people across ages. The germline V gene has CDR1 SGHTA and CDR2 FQGNSA. Trimming took 6 bases from V and 0 from J; bases not matched to a gene: 6. The CDR3 contains 15 residues. A sample-barcoded 5' primer and a J-beta primer mix were used in a second PCR of roughly 7 to 11 cycles. TCRdb passed the 5' RACE reads through MiXCR, listing each CDR3 protein once. This sample has around 1,900,000 distinct CDR3 sequences, with roughly 43% found just once. This clonotype has only one observation. Its antigen is unidentified. Findings and caveats of the study: TCR beta diversity per million T cells fell roughly linearly with age. Possibly confounding the expanded clonotype changes was the fact that donor CMV status was unknown.

This rearrangement joins TRBV7-2 to TRBJ1-1; 8 positions agree with TRBD1. Specimen: blood. The TCR comes from a human donor in good health. CDR3 region: CASRLRTGLNTEAFF. The CDR3, as DNA: TGTGCCAGCAGACTGAGGACAGGGCTGAACACTGAAGCTTTCTTT.